This TCR beta chain was sequenced for a study of T cells in Graves' hyperthyroidism and ophthalmopathy. Overall study results and limits: Blood also contained most expanded thyroid clonotypes above 0.001.

The CDR3 extends over 15 amino acids. Trimming shortened V by 5 bases and J by 4 bases, and 15 bases separated the two germline ends. Amplification of TCR beta CDR3 regions was performed using RNA transcripts as template. Primed by the HTBI set, a first-round RT-PCR was run on the TCR CDR3. Using its own MiXCR run on the multiplex PCR reads, TCRdb lists one record per CDR3 protein. Of 500,000 to 650,000 distinct CDR3 sequences detected, roughly 15% appear once; the ten largest clones hold around 17%. Under 3 months was the duration of disease in ophthalmopathy patients, who also had a Clinical Activity Score of at least 3 and a NOSPECS grade of at least 4. Uncontrolled infection, other autoimmune disease, pregnancy or lactation excluded patients. Each diagnosis drew on symptoms, thyroxine, TRAb, thyroid ultrasound and orbital computed tomography findings. Ten or more counts support this clonotype. The antigen is undetermined.

V is TRBV12-3 or TRBV12-4 and J is TRBJ1-3; TRBD1 is a possible D gene (5 bases). The receptor comes from a woman under 30 with Graves' ophthalmopathy. Specimen: blood. CDR3 amino acids: CASSLYMGLGNTIYF. The CDR3 nucleotides are TGTGCCAGCAGTCTTTATATGGGGCTAGGAAACACCATATATTTT.